The 12 T cell receptor beta chains listed next were all sequenced from one sample in a study of blood T cell repertoires in COVID-19. Assay used: immunoSEQ multiplex PCR; TCRdb lists only in-frame clones, some missing. The repertoire holds approximately 150,000 clones, with 81% as singletons. The sample consisted of peripheral blood. The receptors derive from a human donor in a cohort sampled during active COVID-19.

The chain couples TRBV7-8 to TRBJ1-4; 7 nucleotides line up with TRBD1. Germline V CDR1 and CDR2: SGHVS, FQNEAQ. J lost 4 bases, V lost 1 base, and 3 bases had no gene match. CDR3 length: 15 residues. CDR3 amino acids: CASSLGGTVNEKLFF. The CDR3 nucleotides read TGTGCCAGCAGCTTAGGGGGGACAGTTAATGAAAAACTGTTTTTT.

About this clone: Its ends do not fully match the called genes, so a read error is possible. V gene TRBV29-1 combines with J gene TRBJ2-7, with 7 bases matching TRBD2. The CDR3 is 13 amino acids. CDR1 is SQVTM and CDR2 is ANQGSEA in the germline V gene. The CDR3 loop is CSVESGGPSEEYF. DNA for the CDR3: TGCAGCGTTGAATCGGGAGGACCGTCCGAGGAGTACTTC.

A single count supports this clone. The chain carries TRBV6-2 or TRBV6-3 and TRBJ1-1; 8 positions agree with TRBD1. This CDR3 region has 13 residues. Germline trimming cut 5 bases from V and 6 bases from J; bases unmatched to any gene: 5. Germline CDR1 MNHEY, CDR2 SVGEGT. The CDR3 loop is CASSHRGFAEAFF. The CDR3 coding sequence is TGTGCCAGCAGTCACAGGGGGTTTGCTGAAGCTTTCTTT.

The V call is TRBV7-8, the J call TRBJ2-3; D remains ambiguous. In germline, CDR1 is SGHVS, CDR2 FQNEAQ. The CDR3 spans 13 residues. Trimming took 1 base from V and 3 from J, leaving 5 bases between them. This CDR3 is CASSLVITDTQYF. CDR3 in DNA: TGTGCCAGCAGCTTAGTTATTACAGATACGCAGTATTTT.

The chain recombines TRBV10-3 with TRBJ1-1; D may be TRBD1 (6 bases). Trimming removed 8 bases at V and 7 bases at J, with 17 bases between. CDR3 size: 13 residues. Germline CDR1 ENHRY, CDR2 SYGVKD. CDR3 in amino acids: CAIGTGGPDEAFF. CDR3 bases: TGTGCCATCGGGACCGGGGGGCCCGATGAAGCTTTCTTT.

The chain uses TRBV19 and TRBJ2-3; D unclear. From germline, CDR1 is LNHDA and CDR2 SQIVND (reference sequence). This CDR3 contains 14 residues. V was cut by 7 bases and J by 1 base, with 12 bases left in between. CDR3 amino acids: CASKAHAGTDTQYF. CDR3 nucleotides: TGTGCCAGTAAAGCTCACGCGGGCACAGATACGCAGTATTTT.

The CDR3 bases are TGTGCCATCAGTGACGGGGGGGCGACTTACAATGAGCAGTTCTTC. Translating gives CAISDGGATYNEQFF. This chain uses TRBV10-3 with TRBJ2-1; 8 positions agree with TRBD2. The CDR3 has 15 amino acids. With 3 bases clipped from V and 4 bases from J, the junction kept 5 bases outside the gene matches. Germline-derived CDR1 and CDR2 are ENHRY and SYGVKD.

V usage is TRBV25-1 and J usage is TRBJ2-2; D ambiguous. This CDR3 region has 11 residues. Germline V lookup: CDR1 MGHDK, CDR2 SYGVNS. V lost 2 bases and J 13 bases, leaving 8 bases between the germline ends. The CDR3 region has the DNA TGTGCCAGCAGTGAAAGCTTCGGGCTGTTTTTT. Its translation: CASSESFGLFF.

The rearrangement joins TRBV18 to TRBJ2-3; D might be TRBD1 (6 bases). Per the germline V gene, CDR1 is KGHSH and CDR2 is LQKENI. Trimming shortened V by 2 bases and J by 1 base, and 13 bases separated the two germline ends. The CDR3 has 16 residues. The CDR3 loop is CASSPRTGLGTDTQYF. CDR3 DNA sequence: TGTGCCAGCTCACCAAGAACAGGGTTGGGCACAGATACGCAGTATTTT.

V is TRBV7-7 and J is TRBJ2-5; 8 positions match TRBD1. CDR3 length equals 15 residues. CDR1 and CDR2 from the germline V gene are SSHAT and FNYEAQ (reference sequence). J was trimmed by 5 bases and V by 5 bases; bases with no gene match: 10. Written as DNA, the CDR3 is TGTGCCAGCAGCCGGACAGGGATGCTGCGGGAGACCCAGTACTTC. Translating gives CASSRTGMLRETQYF.

The chain is built from TRBV5-1 and TRBJ2-2; 8 positions match TRBD1. Germline values: CDR1 SGHRS, CDR2 YFSETQ. With V trimmed by 2 bases and J by 2 bases, 5 bases remained unmatched. The CDR3 runs to 16 residues. Here the CDR3 reads CASSLLTGANTGELFF. The CDR3 nucleotides are TGCGCCAGCAGCTTACTGACAGGGGCCAACACCGGGGAGCTGTTTTTT.

The chain links TRBV7-9 to TRBJ2-1, with 7 positions matching TRBD1. Germline V lookup: CDR1 SEHNR, CDR2 FQNEAQ (reference sequence). V lost 4 bases, J lost 7 bases, and 10 bases stayed unmatched. The CDR3 loop spans 15 amino acids. CDR3 sequence reads: CASSSWTGLRNEQFF. The CDR3 DNA sequence: TGTGCCAGCAGCTCTTGGACAGGACTGAGGAATGAGCAGTTCTTC. The full variable domain, rest sourced from reference TRBV7-9 and TRBJ2-1, is DTGVSQNPRHKITKRGQNVTFRCDPISEHNRLYWYRQTLGQGPEFLTYFQNEAQLEKSRLLSDRFSAERPKGSFSTLEIQRTEQGDSAMYLCASSSWTGLRNEQFFGPGTRLTVL.